The 20 T cell receptor beta chains reported below all come from one sample, sequenced in a study of regulatory T cells in long-lasting Graves disease. Through Arm-PCR of CDR3 regions and iRepertoire HTBI primers, TCR beta libraries were built. One entry per CDR3 protein, called by TCRdb with MiXCR from the multiplex PCR reads. Of approximately 470,000 distinct CDR3 sequences listed, around 21% are singletons. Time point in this sample: persistent/refractory GD, antithyroid drugs over 5 years with positive TRAb. Scientists built the TCR library using RNA that was extracted from PBMCs. The sequences come from peripheral blood mononuclear cells (PBMCs), collected when the disease was refractory, from a patient treated with antithyroid drugs. The receptors come from a female donor with Graves disease.

This clonotype has only one observation. The chain is built from TRBV19 and TRBJ2-7; D is possibly TRBD2 (6 bases). Germline V CDR1 and CDR2: LNHDA, SQIVND (reference sequence). The CDR3 runs 13 residues. Between the trimmed V and J ends, which lost 8 bases and 2 bases, there was a span of 13 bases. The CDR3 loop reads CASANSGTYEQYF. As DNA, the CDR3 is TGTGCCAGTGCTAATAGCGGAACCTACGAGCAGTACTTC.

To note about this clonotype: One end of the junction fails to match germline, which may point to a read error. J is TRBJ1-1 and V is TRBV7-9; a possible D gene is TRBD1 (6 bases). CDR3 size: 14 residues. Germline-derived CDR1 and CDR2 are SEHNR and FQNEAQ (reference sequence). The CDR3 is CASSNRGGGTEASF. The CDR3 DNA is TGTGCCAGCAGCAATAGGGGGGGTGGCACTGAAGCTTCCTTT.

The chain recombines TRBV29-1 with TRBJ2-1; D not certain. Germline V gene data show CDR1 as SQVTM and CDR2 as ANQGSEA. This CDR3 is built from 15 residues. The germline V and J ends were trimmed by 6 bases and 1 base, with 16 bases remaining between them. The CDR3 DNA follows: TGCAGCGTATACGGGTCGGGTTATTCCTACAATGAGCAGTTCTTC. Translating it yields CSVYGSGYSYNEQFF.

The rearrangement joins TRBV10-2 to TRBJ2-1, with D possibly TRBD1 on 7 matching bases. The CDR3 is made up of 13 amino acids. Germline V gene data show CDR1 as WSHSY and CDR2 as SAAADI. V lost 7 bases and J 10 bases, leaving 17 bases between the germline ends. The CDR3: CASNAGRQGEQFF. Here the CDR3 DNA reads TGCGCCAGCAATGCGGGACGACAGGGAGAGCAGTTCTTC.

The chain carries TRBV24-1 and TRBJ2-2; 10 nucleotides match TRBD2. This CDR3 comprises 15 residues. With 2 bases clipped from V and 5 bases from J, the junction kept 1 base outside the gene matches. Germline V gives CDR1 KGHDR, CDR2 SFDVKD. The CDR3 reads CATSDSLAGTGELFF. The CDR3 DNA reads TGTGCCACCAGTGATTCACTAGCGGGAACCGGGGAGCTGTTTTTT.

This clonotype was recorded at least ten times. This chain links TRBV11-2 with TRBJ1-6; 10 nucleotides match TRBD1. This CDR3 comprises 15 residues. Germline assignment: CDR1 SGHAT and CDR2 FQNNGV. Trimming removed 2 bases from V and 10 bases from J; junction bases left unmatched: 5. The CDR3 loop is CASSLTDRGRSPLHF. The CDR3 DNA reads as TGTGCCAGCAGCTTAACAGACAGGGGGCGGTCACCCCTCCACTTT.

This clonotype has a handful of counts. The rearrangement links TRBV5-4 to TRBJ2-2; 7 bases line up with TRBD2. This CDR3 is 15 amino acids long. The trim removed 4 bases at V and 2 bases at J, leaving 5 bases unmatched. Germline CDR1 reads SGHNT; CDR2 reads YYREEE (reference sequence). The CDR3 is CASSALAENTGELFF. CDR3 nucleotide sequence: TGTGCCAGCAGCGCTCTAGCGGAAAACACCGGGGAGCTGTTTTTT.

The chain has TRBV7-2 and TRBJ2-4; 10 bases agree with TRBD1. The CDR3 is made up of 17 amino acids. Germline V CDR1 and CDR2: SGHTA, FQGNSA. With 1 base clipped from V and 8 bases from J, the junction kept 11 bases outside the gene matches. CDR3 DNA: TGTGCCAGCAGCTTAGGGGACAGGGGCCAAGGGGGGGACATTCAGTACTTC. It codes for CASSLGDRGQGGDIQYF.

This clonotype showed up many times. This rearrangement joins TRBV15 to TRBJ2-6; D not resolved. CDR3 length equals 19 residues. Germline CDR1 and CDR2: LNHNV and YYDKDF (reference sequence). The germline V and J ends were trimmed by 5 bases and 0 bases, with 20 bases remaining between them. CDR3 nucleotide sequence: TGTGCCACCAGCCACCGGGCCACGGACCTTATCTCTGGGGCCAACGTCCTGACTTTC. This sequence encodes CATSHRATDLISGANVLTF. Together with reference TRBV15 and TRBJ2-6, the CDR3 gives the full variable domain: DAMVIQNPRYQVTQFGKPVTLSCSQTLNHNVMYWYQQKSSQAPKLLFHYYDKDFNNEADTPDNFQSRRPNTSFCFLDIRSPGLGDTAMYLCATSHRATDLISGANVLTFGAGSRLTVL.

This clonotype came up many times. The rearrangement links TRBV28 to TRBJ2-7; unclear D gene. The germline V gene encodes CDR1 MDHEN and CDR2 SYDVKM. V gave up 1 base and J gave up 4 bases, with 8 bases separating them. The CDR3 is 13 residues long. This CDR3 reads CASSLSVGYEQYF. The DNA of the CDR3 is TGTGCCAGCAGTTTATCGGTCGGATACGAGCAGTACTTC.

Ten or more counts support this clonotype. The chain links TRBV20-1 to TRBJ2-5, with 7 bases lining up with TRBD2. CDR1 is DFQATT, CDR2 SNEGSKA, per germline (reference sequence). This CDR3 has 16 amino acids. Trimming at V came to 0 bases and at J to 2 bases, leaving 9 bases not matched to a gene. The CDR3 sequence is CSARDPAGVSQETQYF. The CDR3 DNA reads as TGCAGTGCTAGAGATCCCGCGGGAGTCTCACAAGAGACCCAGTACTTC.

The table lists this clonotype with many counts. V and J are TRBV24-1 and TRBJ1-1, with D uncertain. Trimming stripped 3 bases from V and 2 bases from J, with 6 bases between. CDR1 is KGHDR, CDR2 SFDVKD, per germline. This CDR3 spans 13 amino acids. The DNA of the CDR3 is TGTGCCACCAGTGATAAGCTAAACACTGAAGCTTTCTTT. This gives the protein CATSDKLNTEAFF.

The chain uses TRBV20-1 and TRBJ1-2; possibly TRBD1 for D (5 bases). V was trimmed by 3 bases and J by 8 bases, leaving 19 bases between them. Germline V gene sequence: CDR1 DFQATT, CDR2 SNEGSKA (reference sequence). This CDR3 is built from 14 residues. DNA for the CDR3: TGCAGTGCTAGTCAGGGCAGGACCCCCTTGGGCTACACCTTC. Translating gives CSASQGRTPLGYTF.

This clonotype was observed many times. This chain uses TRBV10-1 with TRBJ2-2; 9 nucleotides line up with TRBD1. Germline V gene sequence: CDR1 WNHNN, CDR2 SYGVQD (reference sequence). The length of the CDR3 is 15 residues. Losses at the gene ends were 8 bases for V and 4 bases for J; bases not matched to a gene: 8. CDR3 protein: CASGDRGIVTGELFF. CDR3 DNA: TGCGCCAGCGGAGACAGGGGGATCGTCACCGGGGAGCTGTTTTTT.

About this clonotype itself: This may stem from a read error, because a much larger clone lies one nucleotide away. The V gene is TRBV2, the J gene TRBJ1-4; TRBD1 is a possible D gene (5 bases). V lost 3 bases, J lost 7 bases, and 18 bases lay in between. The CDR3 covers 16 residues. Germline values: CDR1 SNHLY, CDR2 FYNNEI. Here the CDR3 reads CASSDPPGRGSEKLFF. In DNA, the CDR3 is TGTGCCAGCAGTGATCCGCCAGGACGGGGCAGTGAAAAACTGTTTTTT.

This clonotype was counted many times. The chain recombines TRBV27 with TRBJ1-2, with no clear D. V lost 5 bases and J lost 5, with 15 bases in between. Per the germline V gene, CDR1 is MNHEY and CDR2 is SMNVEV (reference sequence). The CDR3 is 14 amino acids. The CDR3 is CASSLAQDGYGYTF. For the CDR3, the DNA is TGTGCCAGCAGTCTAGCCCAGGACGGATATGGCTACACCTTC.

This clonotype has more than one count but fewer than ten. A much larger clone lies a single base off, so this may be a read error. The chain carries TRBV28 and TRBJ2-5; D is ambiguous. Germline CDR1 and CDR2: MDHEN and SYDVKM. This CDR3 region has 15 residues. V gave up 5 bases and J gave up 5 bases, with 18 bases separating them. CDR3: CASSPPANADETQYF. DNA for the CDR3: TGTGCCAGCAGTCCCCCGGCGAATGCCGATGAGACCCAGTACTTC.

The chain links TRBV12-3 or TRBV12-4 to TRBJ2-1; D gene unclear. V was shortened by 5 bases and J by 0 bases, with 11 bases between the two germline ends. The CDR3 is 15 amino acids. The chain's CDR3 is CASSPPAHSYNEQFF. CDR3 coding DNA: TGTGCCAGCAGTCCTCCAGCGCACTCCTACAATGAGCAGTTCTTC.

This clonotype was seen many times. The chain recombines TRBV28 with TRBJ1-1; D is unresolved. Trimming removed 5 bases from V and 3 bases from J, with 10 bases in between. In germline, CDR1 is MDHEN, CDR2 SYDVKM. There are 13 residues in the CDR3. The CDR3: CASSPYSYTEAFF. The CDR3 nucleotides read TGTGCCAGCAGTCCATACAGCTACACTGAAGCTTTCTTT.

This chain links TRBV20-1 with TRBJ2-5; TRBD1 aligns across 9 bases. CDR1 and CDR2 (germline): DFQATT, SNEGSKA (reference sequence). This CDR3 contains 13 residues. V shed 3 bases, J shed 5 bases, and the junction held 4 bases outside the gene matches. For the CDR3, the DNA is TGCAGTGCTAGGGACAGGGGCAAGGAGACCCAGTACTTC. Protein product: CSARDRGKETQYF.